These 4 T cell receptor beta chains came from one sample sequenced in a study of shared clonotypes between healthy human individuals. Libraries were prepared by immunoSEQ multiplex PCR; TCRdb keeps only in-frame clonotypes and omits some of them. The data hold 400,000 to 600,000 clones, with 70% to 80% observed a single time. Material for sequencing was PBMCs. The source of these receptors is a woman in her forties in good health. Some clones in this sample may be carry-over from other donors' samples.

This chain connects TRBV7-9 to TRBJ2-7; the match to TRBD1 covers 9 bases. The CDR3 is 16 residues long. The ends lost 5 bases at V and 5 bases at J; junction bases unmatched: 13. Germline-derived CDR1 and CDR2 are SEHNR and FQNEAQ (reference sequence). CDR3 sequence: CASSIGKSGQGHEQYF. The CDR3 nucleotides are TGTGCCAGCAGCATAGGAAAGTCGGGACAGGGCCACGAGCAGTACTTC.

This clone has a handful of counts. The chain is built from TRBV9 and TRBJ1-4; D is possibly TRBD1 (5 bases). In germline, CDR1 is SGDLS, CDR2 YYNGEE. The V end lost 0 bases, the J end lost 3 bases, and 9 bases lay between the germline ends. There are 15 residues in the CDR3. CDR3 nucleotides: TGTGCCAGCAGCGTAGGTCGGGGGGCTAATGAAAAACTGTTTTTT. It yields the protein CASSVGRGANEKLFF.

The chain employs TRBV28 and TRBJ1-3; no clear D gene. CDR1 MDHEN and CDR2 SYDVKM come from the germline V gene. Trimming left V 4 bases short and J 4 bases short, with 11 bases between. The CDR3 extends over 14 amino acids. In DNA, the CDR3 is TGTGCCAGCAGTTCCCCGTTGGTGGGAAACACCATATATTTT. It specifies CASSSPLVGNTIYF.

The chain employs TRBV18 and TRBJ2-7; TRBD2 matches at 8 bases. The germline V gene encodes CDR1 KGHSH and CDR2 LQKENI. The V segment lost 3 bases and the J segment 4 bases; nucleotides outside the gene matches: 8. There are 15 residues in the CDR3. CDR3 residues: CASSPTSVEGYEQYF. DNA for the CDR3: TGTGCCAGCTCACCGACTAGCGTCGAGGGATACGAGCAGTACTTC.